These 16 T cell receptor beta chains share one sample of origin, sequenced in a study of siplizumab effects on memory and regulatory T cells. Coculturing was carried out on the mixed lymphocyte reaction cells. It lasted under seven days and was done at 37°C. Antigen specificity for these receptors is unknown. TCRdb keeps only in-frame clones here, not all; method: immunoSEQ multiplex PCR. The sample records about 13,000 clones, 30% to 50% being singletons. Sequenced material: CFSE-low (dividing) CD8+ T cells sorted from an allogeneic mixed lymphocyte reaction. Every receptor here comes from a human donor in good health; the cells came from an allogeneic mixed lymphocyte reaction.

The genes are TRBV9 and TRBJ2-4, with D maybe TRBD2 (6 bases). This CDR3 comprises 13 residues. CDR1 SGDLS and CDR2 YYNGEE come from the germline V gene. V shed 3 bases and J shed 8 bases, with 12 bases lying between them. CDR3 loop: CASSAAWGDIQYF. The CDR3 bases are TGTGCCAGCAGCGCGGCCTGGGGGGACATTCAGTACTTC. The whole variable domain, remainder taken from reference TRBV9 and TRBJ2-4, is DSGVTQTPKHLITATGQRVTLRCSPRSGDLSVYWYQQSLDQGLQFLIQYYNGEERAKGNILERFSAQQFPDLHSELNLSSLELGDSALYFCASSAAWGDIQYFGAGTRLSVL.

DNA for the CDR3: TGTGCCAGCAGTTTATCGGCGAACACTGAAGCTTTCTTT. It is translated as CASSLSANTEAFF. The V call is TRBV27, the J call TRBJ1-1; D is unclear. Germline lookup yields CDR1 MNHEY and CDR2 SMNVEV (reference sequence). The CDR3 is 13 residues long. Between the trimmed V and J ends, which lost 0 bases and 1 base, there was a span of 3 bases.

This rearrangement joins TRBV19 to TRBJ1-5; 8 bases map to TRBD1. Trimming at V came to 4 bases and at J to 0 bases, leaving 8 bases not matched to a gene. The CDR3 is 17 residues long. Germline loops: CDR1 LNHDA, CDR2 SQIVND (reference sequence). In nucleotides, the CDR3 is TGTGCCAGTAGTAATCCGGACAGGGTCTATAGCAATCAGCCCCAGCATTTT. Translating gives CASSNPDRVYSNQPQHF.

The gene calls are TRBV27 and TRBJ2-2; 11 bases agree with TRBD2. Losses at the gene ends were 2 bases for V and 4 bases for J; bases not matched to a gene: 3. The length of the CDR3 is 16 residues. Germline V CDR1 and CDR2: MNHEY, SMNVEV (reference sequence). The CDR3 spells CASSLLAGGLTGELFF. CDR3 DNA: TGTGCCAGCAGTTTACTAGCGGGAGGTCTCACCGGGGAGCTGTTTTTT.

The rearrangement joins TRBV27 to TRBJ2-5, with 7 nucleotides matching TRBD2. The DNA matches TRBJ2-7 better at its end, which makes the J call doubtful. Germline loops: CDR1 MNHEY, CDR2 SMNVEV (reference sequence). The CDR3 length is 13 residues. CDR3 DNA: TGTGCCAGCAGTCCGGGACTATCCTACGAGCAGTACTTC. Its protein is CASSPGLSYEQYF.

The chain uses TRBV5-1 and TRBJ2-1; no definite D call. The CDR3 is 15 amino acids. Germline V CDR1 and CDR2: SGHRS, YFSETQ. Trimming removed 4 bases at V and 3 bases at J, with 14 bases between. As DNA, the CDR3 is TGCGCCAGCAGCCTAGGGCCCGAGGACTACAATGAGCAGTTCTTC. Encoded protein: CASSLGPEDYNEQFF.

The chain has TRBV6-5 and TRBJ2-2, with 7 bases matching TRBD1. Trimming cost V 3 bases and J 5 bases; bases outside gene matches: 3. Germline loops: CDR1 MNHEY, CDR2 SVGAGI. The CDR3 has 14 amino acids. The CDR3 nucleotides read TGTGCCAGCAGTTATCAGGGGGTTACCGGGGAGCTGTTTTTT. It specifies CASSYQGVTGELFF.

This clone was found many times. The V call is TRBV19, the J call TRBJ2-7; TRBD2 aligns across 7 bases. CDR1 and CDR2 from the germline V gene are LNHDA and SQIVND (reference sequence). Losses at the gene ends were 7 bases for V and 2 bases for J; bases not matched to a gene: 5. The CDR3 is made up of 13 amino acids. The CDR3 sequence is CASNAAGAYEQYF. CDR3 sequence (DNA): TGTGCCAGTAATGCGGCGGGGGCCTACGAGCAGTACTTC.

The chain is built from TRBV10-2 and TRBJ2-1; 7 bases fit TRBD2. CDR3 size: 13 residues. The trim removed 4 bases at V and 5 bases at J, leaving 2 bases unmatched. The germline V gene has CDR1 WSHSY and CDR2 SAAADI. CDR3 region: CASSGGLDNEQFF. Written as DNA, the CDR3 is TGCGCCAGCAGTGGTGGACTAGACAATGAGCAGTTCTTC.

This clone was seen more than once but under ten times. The chain recombines TRBV30 with TRBJ2-1; tentatively, D is TRBD2 (6 bases). V lost 4 bases and J lost 6, with 13 bases in between. CDR3 size: 13 residues. Germline CDR1 reads GTSNPN; CDR2 reads SVGIG (reference sequence). The CDR3 protein is CAWKLAGFNEQFF. As DNA, the CDR3 is TGTGCCTGGAAGTTGGCGGGGTTCAATGAGCAGTTCTTC.

The V call is TRBV14, the J call TRBJ2-1; D gene unclear. The CDR3 totals 17 residues. Trimming pared 1 base from V and 0 bases from J, leaving 13 bases between. Germline CDR1 and CDR2: SGHDN and FVKESK. CDR3 nucleotides: TGTGCCAGCAGCCAAGGGTCGCCGTTAAGCTCCTACAATGAGCAGTTCTTC. This codes for CASSQGSPLSSYNEQFF.

By its share, this clone is medium-sized (0.01 to 0.1%). This sequence joins TRBV5-6 and TRBJ1-6; D not resolved. The CDR3 spans 14 residues. Per germline, CDR1 SGHDT and CDR2 YYEEEE. Trimming took 1 base from V and 5 from J, leaving 7 bases between them. The CDR3 sequence is CASSLRWNNSPLHF. CDR3 bases: TGTGCCAGCAGCTTGCGGTGGAATAATTCACCCCTCCACTTT.

This clone has a handful of counts. The chain carries TRBV4-1 and TRBJ2-7; TRBD2 aligns across 7 bases. In germline, CDR1 is MGHRA, CDR2 YSYEKL. J gave up 7 bases and V 0 bases, and 3 bases lay outside the gene matches. The CDR3 loop spans 13 amino acids. This CDR3 is CASSQEGGWEQYF. CDR3 nucleotide sequence: TGCGCCAGCAGCCAAGAGGGAGGGTGGGAGCAGTACTTC.

This chain connects TRBV6-1 to TRBJ2-3; D is ambiguous. V was trimmed by 7 bases and J by 4 bases, leaving 18 bases between them. Germline values: CDR1 MNHNS, CDR2 SASEGT. This CDR3 region has 15 residues. For the CDR3, the DNA is TGTGCCAGCATTCGGTGGGCTCCTTTCGCAGATACGCAGTATTTT. This gives the protein CASIRWAPFADTQYF.

The sample holds a few counts of this clone. The chain combines TRBV30 with TRBJ2-7; D possibly uses TRBD1 or TRBD2 (5 bases each). Trimming removed 1 base from V and 3 bases from J, with 13 bases in between. The CDR3 extends over 14 amino acids. Germline CDR1 and CDR2: GTSNPN and SVGIG (reference sequence). The DNA of the CDR3 is TGTGCCTGGAGTGCCGGGGCAGGTGGCTACGAGCAGTACTTC. Amino acid sequence: CAWSAGAGGYEQYF.

Judged by abundance, this clone is medium-sized. The chain couples TRBV19 to TRBJ1-1; D is perhaps TRBD1 (5 bases). Trimming left V 1 base short and J 4 bases short, with 13 bases between. Germline loops: CDR1 LNHDA, CDR2 SQIVND (reference sequence). The CDR3 loop spans 15 amino acids. The CDR3: CASSIVGGSGTEAFF. In nucleotides, the CDR3 is TGTGCCAGTAGTATAGTTGGGGGGAGCGGCACTGAAGCTTTCTTT.